These T cell receptor beta chains were read from a single sample in a study of T cells in Graves' hyperthyroidism and ophthalmopathy. TCRdb called the multiplex PCR reads again in MiXCR, with one record for every CDR3 protein. The repertoire includes around 190,000 distinct CDR3 sequences, 17% of them detected once, and 53% sits in the top ten. Sequences were obtained from blood. The origin of the receptors is a woman between 45 and 65 years old with Graves' hyperthyroidism. Each CDR3 is given with its conserved first and last residue. Each record gives: J gene, D gene, clone size, V gene, CDR3 protein, CDR3 DNA. A D gene is named only where the DNA matches it firmly. Where a row states a size, it is once, few, many or the class of an expanded clone; other rows omit it.

j_gene: TRBJ1-1
d_gene: TRBD1
abundance: few
v_gene: TRBV5-1
CDR3aa: CASSLGGGTGEAFF
CDR3nt: TGCGCCAGCAGCTTGGGGGGCGGGACAGGAGAAGCTTTCTTT

j_gene: TRBJ2-1
d_gene: TRBD2
abundance: many
v_gene: TRBV11-2
CDR3aa: CASSLAGVYNEQFF
CDR3nt: TGTGCCAGCAGCCTAGCGGGGGTTTACAATGAGCAGTTCTTC

j_gene: TRBJ2-5
d_gene: TRBD2
abundance: .
v_gene: TRBV27
CDR3aa: CASSLRTSGTSDQETQYF
CDR3nt: TGTGCCAGCAGTTTACGGACTAGCGGGACCTCAGACCAAGAGACCCAGTACTTC

j_gene: TRBJ2-1
d_gene: TRBD1
abundance: many
v_gene: TRBV12-3/TRBV12-4
CDR3aa: CASSPSHRDSYNEQFF
CDR3nt: TGTGCCAGCAGCCCCAGCCACCGGGACAGCTACAATGAGCAGTTCTTC

j_gene: TRBJ1-1
d_gene: .
abundance: few
v_gene: TRBV27
CDR3aa: CASSFFGANTEAFF
CDR3nt: TGTGCCAGCAGTTTCTTCGGCGCGAACACTGAAGCTTTCTTT

j_gene: TRBJ1-5
d_gene: TRBD1
abundance: many
v_gene: TRBV7-3
CDR3aa: CASSRDRNQPQHF
CDR3nt: TGTGCCAGCAGCAGGGACAGGAATCAGCCCCAGCATTTT

j_gene: TRBJ1-3
d_gene: .
abundance: many
v_gene: TRBV3-1
CDR3aa: CASSQDPGVSGNTIYF
CDR3nt: TGTGCCAGCAGCCAAGATCCGGGAGTCTCTGGAAACACCATATATTTT

j_gene: TRBJ2-7
d_gene: .
abundance: many
v_gene: TRBV6-1
CDR3aa: CASMSGAPTYEQYF
CDR3nt: TGTGCCAGCATGAGTGGGGCCCCAACCTACGAGCAGTACTTC

j_gene: TRBJ2-3
d_gene: .
abundance: many
v_gene: TRBV27
CDR3aa: CASSNRADTQYF
CDR3nt: TGTGCCAGCAGCAATCGTGCAGATACGCAGTATTTT

j_gene: TRBJ2-1
d_gene: TRBD2
abundance: many
v_gene: TRBV9
CDR3aa: CASSVAGGPHEQFF
CDR3nt: TGTGCCAGCAGCGTAGCGGGAGGGCCACATGAGCAGTTCTTC

j_gene: TRBJ1-1
d_gene: .
abundance: many
v_gene: TRBV20-1
CDR3aa: CSARGWGAADEAFF
CDR3nt: TGCAGTGCTAGGGGTTGGGGGGCCGCGGATGAAGCTTTCTTT

j_gene: TRBJ2-1
d_gene: TRBD2
abundance: many
v_gene: TRBV12-3/TRBV12-4
CDR3aa: CASRETSGRWSEQFF
CDR3nt: TGTGCCAGCAGGGAGACTAGCGGGAGATGGAGTGAGCAGTTCTTC

j_gene: TRBJ2-2
d_gene: .
abundance: .
v_gene: TRBV5-4
CDR3aa: CASSRDGGGELFF
CDR3nt: TGTGCCAGCAGCCGGGACGGAGGCGGGGAGCTGTTTTTT

j_gene: TRBJ1-5
d_gene: TRBD1
abundance: .
v_gene: TRBV29-1
CDR3aa: CSAREGQSNQPQHF
CDR3nt: TGCAGCGCCCGAGAGGGACAGAGCAATCAGCCCCAGCATTTT

j_gene: TRBJ1-2
d_gene: .
abundance: many
v_gene: TRBV20-1
CDR3aa: CSARDGPDGYTF
CDR3nt: TGCAGTGCTAGAGACGGCCCGGATGGCTACACCTTC

j_gene: TRBJ1-1
d_gene: .
abundance: few
v_gene: TRBV28
CDR3aa: CASSFFGRRMNTEAFF
CDR3nt: TGTGCCAGCAGTTTTTTTGGGCGGAGGATGAACACTGAAGCTTTCTTT

j_gene: TRBJ1-4
d_gene: .
abundance: .
v_gene: TRBV6-2/TRBV6-3
CDR3aa: CASSYGRINEKLFF
CDR3nt: TGTGCCAGCAGTTACGGCCGGATCAATGAAAAACTGTTTTTT

j_gene: TRBJ2-7
d_gene: .
abundance: .
v_gene: TRBV9
CDR3aa: CASSEDARDGYGEQYF
CDR3nt: TGTGCCAGCAGCGAAGACGCCCGGGACGGATATGGTGAGCAGTACTTC

j_gene: TRBJ2-7
d_gene: .
abundance: .
v_gene: TRBV5-4
CDR3aa: CASSPGHPYEQYF
CDR3nt: TGTGCCAGCAGCCCTGGACATCCCTACGAGCAGTACTTC

j_gene: TRBJ2-7
d_gene: .
abundance: many
v_gene: TRBV28
CDR3aa: CASSPGLPYEQYF
CDR3nt: TGTGCCAGCAGTCCGGGCCTCCCCTACGAGCAGTACTTC

j_gene: TRBJ2-5
d_gene: .
abundance: many
v_gene: TRBV7-2
CDR3aa: CASSKGGTTQETQYF
CDR3nt: TGTGCCAGCAGCAAGGGGGGGACAACTCAAGAGACCCAGTACTTC

j_gene: TRBJ2-7
d_gene: .
abundance: many
v_gene: TRBV5-6
CDR3aa: CASSRDRSYEQYF
CDR3nt: TGTGCCAGCAGCCGGGACCGATCCTACGAGCAGTACTTC

j_gene: TRBJ2-7
d_gene: .
abundance: many
v_gene: TRBV2
CDR3aa: CASSDDWAYYEQYF
CDR3nt: TGTGCCAGCAGTGATGACTGGGCCTACTACGAGCAGTACTTC

j_gene: TRBJ1-1
d_gene: .
abundance: .
v_gene: TRBV27
CDR3aa: CASRRGTTNTEAFF
CDR3nt: TGTGCCAGCAGGAGAGGGACCACAAACACTGAAGCTTTCTTT

j_gene: TRBJ2-3
d_gene: TRBD1
abundance: many
v_gene: TRBV2
CDR3aa: CASSPGQGRTDTQYF
CDR3nt: TGTGCCAGCAGCCCGGGACAGGGGCGCACAGATACGCAGTATTTT

j_gene: TRBJ2-2
d_gene: .
abundance: once
v_gene: TRBV6-6
CDR3aa: CASSYSPGWNTGELFF
CDR3nt: TGTGCCAGCAGTTACTCGCCGGGCTGGAACACCGGGGAGCTGTTTTTT

j_gene: TRBJ2-1
d_gene: TRBD2
abundance: many
v_gene: TRBV2
CDR3aa: CASSPALAGAYNEQFF
CDR3nt: TGTGCCAGCAGTCCAGCCCTAGCGGGAGCATACAATGAGCAGTTCTTC

j_gene: TRBJ2-1
d_gene: TRBD1
abundance: few
v_gene: TRBV15
CDR3aa: CATSRDNLPRGNGDEQFF
CDR3nt: TGTGCCACCAGCAGAGATAACCTACCCAGGGGGAACGGGGATGAGCAGTTCTTC

j_gene: TRBJ2-5
d_gene: TRBD1
abundance: .
v_gene: TRBV28
CDR3aa: CASSFSRTGLETQYF
CDR3nt: TGTGCCAGCAGTTTTTCACGGACAGGGCTGGAGACCCAGTACTTC

j_gene: TRBJ2-1
d_gene: TRBD2
abundance: .
v_gene: TRBV30
CDR3aa: CAWSVPTSGRSPYNEQFF
CDR3nt: TGTGCCTGGAGTGTTCCCACTAGCGGGAGGAGTCCCTACAATGAGCAGTTCTTC

j_gene: TRBJ2-3
d_gene: .
abundance: .
v_gene: TRBV4-1
CDR3aa: CASSQVLAVDTQYF
CDR3nt: TGCGCCAGCAGCCAAGTACTAGCTGTAGATACGCAGTATTTT

j_gene: TRBJ2-5
d_gene: .
abundance: many
v_gene: TRBV3-1
CDR3aa: CASSLLRQTQYF
CDR3nt: TGTGCCAGCAGCCTATTAAGACAGACCCAGTACTTC

j_gene: TRBJ1-2
d_gene: TRBD1
abundance: many
v_gene: TRBV30
CDR3aa: CAWSWGRPDRGTGYTF
CDR3nt: TGTGCCTGGAGTTGGGGTCGTCCGGACAGGGGGACCGGCTACACCTTC

j_gene: TRBJ2-7
d_gene: .
abundance: few
v_gene: TRBV3-1
CDR3aa: CASSQDEQLYSYEQYF
CDR3nt: TGTGCCAGCAGCCAAGATGAACAGCTGTACTCCTACGAGCAGTACTTC

j_gene: TRBJ1-1
d_gene: .
abundance: .
v_gene: TRBV20-1
CDR3aa: CSARDSSGGNTEAFF
CDR3nt: TGCAGTGCTAGAGACTCCTCGGGGGGGAACACTGAAGCTTTCTTT

j_gene: TRBJ1-2
d_gene: TRBD1
abundance: many
v_gene: TRBV30
CDR3aa: CASRQGANYGYTF
CDR3nt: TGTGCCTCCCGACAGGGGGCTAACTATGGCTACACCTTC

j_gene: TRBJ2-1
d_gene: TRBD1
abundance: .
v_gene: TRBV7-3
CDR3aa: CASSLSRGNEQFF
CDR3nt: TGTGCCAGCAGCCTGAGCAGGGGGAATGAGCAGTTCTTC

j_gene: TRBJ1-4
d_gene: TRBD1
abundance: .
v_gene: TRBV28
CDR3aa: CASSQTGDLENEKLSF
CDR3nt: TGTGCCAGCAGCCAAACAGGGGATCTAGAGAATGAAAAACTGTCTTTT

j_gene: TRBJ2-1
d_gene: TRBD2
abundance: once
v_gene: TRBV19
CDR3aa: CASVPSGDINEQFF
CDR3nt: TGTGCCAGCGTTCCTAGCGGGGATATTAATGAGCAGTTCTTC

j_gene: TRBJ2-1
d_gene: TRBD2
abundance: many
v_gene: TRBV12-3/TRBV12-4
CDR3aa: CASSFHAVAGEGEQFF
CDR3nt: TGTGCCAGCAGTTTCCACGCGGTAGCGGGAGAGGGAGAGCAGTTCTTC

j_gene: TRBJ2-1
d_gene: TRBD2
abundance: many
v_gene: TRBV7-2
CDR3aa: CASSPRGLAGAGANEQFF
CDR3nt: TGTGCCAGCAGCCCGCGAGGACTAGCGGGAGCGGGGGCCAATGAGCAGTTCTTC

j_gene: TRBJ2-7
d_gene: TRBD2
abundance: once
v_gene: TRBV27
CDR3aa: CATSLSGTYEQYF
CDR3nt: TGTGCCACATCCCTTAGCGGGACCTACGAGCAGTACTTC

j_gene: TRBJ2-1
d_gene: TRBD2
abundance: many
v_gene: TRBV6-2/TRBV6-3
CDR3aa: CASRPVAGGPLEQFF
CDR3nt: TGTGCCAGCAGACCGGTAGCGGGAGGGCCTCTTGAGCAGTTCTTC

j_gene: TRBJ2-1
d_gene: TRBD2
abundance: many
v_gene: TRBV7-3
CDR3aa: CASRPSSGSLNEQFF
CDR3nt: TGTGCCAGCAGACCTTCTAGCGGGAGTCTGAATGAGCAGTTCTTC

j_gene: TRBJ2-1
d_gene: .
abundance: many
v_gene: TRBV6-1
CDR3aa: CASSTIAGWYYNEQFF
CDR3nt: TGTGCCAGCAGTACGATAGCTGGGTGGTACTACAATGAGCAGTTCTTC

j_gene: TRBJ1-4
d_gene: .
abundance: .
v_gene: TRBV4-1
CDR3aa: CASSQGIREKLFF
CDR3nt: TGCGCCAGCAGCCAAGGAATCAGGGAAAAACTGTTTTTT

j_gene: TRBJ2-3
d_gene: TRBD2
abundance: few
v_gene: TRBV20-1
CDR3aa: CSARGGLAGVADTQYF
CDR3nt: TGCAGTGCTAGAGGGGGACTAGCGGGAGTAGCGGATACGCAGTATTTT

j_gene: TRBJ2-1
d_gene: TRBD2
abundance: .
v_gene: TRBV10-3
CDR3aa: CATLIAGSSYNEQFF
CDR3nt: TGTGCCACCCTTATAGCGGGGAGCTCCTACAATGAGCAGTTCTTC

j_gene: TRBJ1-5
d_gene: .
abundance: many
v_gene: TRBV5-6
CDR3aa: CASSTGHSNQPQHF
CDR3nt: TGTGCCAGCAGCACGGGACACAGCAATCAGCCCCAGCATTTT

j_gene: TRBJ2-1
d_gene: .
abundance: few
v_gene: TRBV14
CDR3aa: CASSQGLWLGNEQFF
CDR3nt: TGTGCCAGCAGCCAAGGGCTCTGGTTGGGCAATGAGCAGTTCTTC

j_gene: TRBJ2-5
d_gene: TRBD2
abundance: many
v_gene: TRBV7-9
CDR3aa: CASSQTFHLAGEETQYF
CDR3nt: TGTGCCAGCAGCCAAACTTTTCATCTCGCGGGAGAAGAGACCCAGTACTTC

j_gene: TRBJ1-1
d_gene: .
abundance: many
v_gene: TRBV19
CDR3aa: CASSLRPDSTEAFF
CDR3nt: TGTGCCAGTAGTCTCCGTCCGGATAGCACTGAAGCTTTCTTT

j_gene: TRBJ2-4
d_gene: .
abundance: .
v_gene: TRBV5-5
CDR3aa: CASSFNEGIQYF
CDR3nt: TGTGCCAGCAGCTTCAACGAGGGCATTCAGTACTTC

j_gene: TRBJ2-5
d_gene: .
abundance: few
v_gene: TRBV7-2
CDR3aa: CASSSPGRETQYF
CDR3nt: TGTGCCAGCAGCTCCCCAGGGAGGGAGACCCAGTACTTC

j_gene: TRBJ1-2
d_gene: TRBD1
abundance: .
v_gene: TRBV7-9
CDR3aa: CASSTNNQGVYGYTF
CDR3nt: TGTGCCAGCAGCACCAACAACCAGGGGGTCTATGGCTACACCTTC

j_gene: TRBJ2-2
d_gene: TRBD1
abundance: many
v_gene: TRBV12-3/TRBV12-4
CDR3aa: CASSAGQGSPGELFF
CDR3nt: TGTGCCAGCAGCGCGGGACAGGGGTCCCCCGGGGAGCTGTTTTTT

j_gene: TRBJ1-1
d_gene: TRBD1
abundance: .
v_gene: TRBV29-1
CDR3aa: CSVEEVETGGTEAFF
CDR3nt: TGCAGCGTTGAAGAGGTTGAGACAGGGGGCACTGAAGCTTTCTTT